The clone carrying this T cell receptor beta chain was detected once. Trimming stripped 4 bases from V and 4 bases from J, with 23 bases between. This CDR3 contains 17 residues. Germline V CDR1 and CDR2: SGHNT, YYREEE (reference sequence). In the original processing: Using reference gene primer amplification, nucleated cell counts were estimated. Generated by immunoSEQ multiplex PCR, the TCRdb table keeps only in-frame clones and is missing some. D and trimming were read from the DNA, whereas the V and J calls and clone size are those reported in that table. The sample carries approximately 160,000 clones, around four fifths recorded once. These data originate in a study of blood T cell repertoires in COVID-19. Study at large: Sources were T cells, B-cell-depleted T cells, or PBMCs; the material itself was cDNA or gDNA.

This clonotype was sampled from a middle-aged man who had recovered from COVID-19. The chain carries TRBV5-4 and TRBJ1-1; tentatively, D is TRBD1 (6 bases). The material sequenced was peripheral blood. Here the CDR3 DNA reads TGTGCCAGCAGCCCCCCCGGGGGGGCGCGGGTCGGCACTGAAGCTTTCTTT. It is translated as CASSPPGGARVGTEAFF.